The T cell receptor beta chain described here comes from a study of cytomegalovirus exposure and HLA in healthy donors. This clone was recorded a few times. Here immunoSEQ multiplex PCR was the method, and the copy in TCRdb shows in-frame clones only, minus some. The sample has some 320,000 clones, about nine tenths seen once. The CDR3 loop spans 16 amino acids. Germline V gene data show CDR1 as LGHNA and CDR2 as YNFKEQ. With 0 bases removed from V and 1 base from J, the gap between germline ends came to 12 bases. The source material was PBMCs. This clonotype originated in a woman younger than 45 in good health and CMV-seropositive. This chain connects TRBV4-2 to TRBJ1-2; D is ambiguous. The CDR3 reads CASSQDLAGHNYGYTF. CDR3 sequence (DNA): TGTGCCAGCAGCCAAGATCTTGCCGGCCATAACTATGGCTACACCTTC.